This paragraph reports one TCR beta chain. Antigen: not known. There are 16 residues in the CDR3. With 0 bases removed from V and 2 bases from J, the gap between germline ends came to 10 bases. Germline assignment: CDR1 SGHAT and CDR2 FQNNGV. This sample was included in a study of OX40 agonist ivuxolimab in advanced cancers. Whole-study context: An agonistic human IgG2 monoclonal antibody against OX40 (CD134) was given.

Overall study findings and caveats: Nonresponders included some who also had low normalized T-cell clonal expansion. Doses of 0.1 to 3.0 mg/kg were accompanied by clonal expansion of CD4+ and CD8+ blood T cells by week 6.

Here immunoSEQ multiplex PCR was the method, and the copy in TCRdb shows in-frame clones only, minus some. Among roughly 90,000 clones, roughly 91% were seen once, and the ten largest hold 0.33%. The starting material was CD4+ or CD8+ T cells sorted from blood, obtained in a trial of the OX40 agonist ivuxolimab. This chain joins TRBV11-2 and TRBJ2-2; a possible D gene is TRBD1 (5 bases). This clonotype was obtained from an adult with an advanced solid tumor such as melanoma, head and neck, liver or kidney cancer. CDR3 in DNA: TGTGCCAGCAGCTTAGAGACAGTGCTAAACACCGGGGAGCTGTTTTTT. Translating it yields CASSLETVLNTGELFF. Supplemented by reference TRBV11-2 and TRBJ2-2, the full variable domain reads EAGVAQSPRYKIIEKRQSVAFWCNPISGHATLYWYQQILGQGPKLLIQFQNNGVVDDSQLPKDRFSAERLKGVDSTLKIQPAKLEDSAVYLCASSLETVLNTGELFFGEGSRLTVL.